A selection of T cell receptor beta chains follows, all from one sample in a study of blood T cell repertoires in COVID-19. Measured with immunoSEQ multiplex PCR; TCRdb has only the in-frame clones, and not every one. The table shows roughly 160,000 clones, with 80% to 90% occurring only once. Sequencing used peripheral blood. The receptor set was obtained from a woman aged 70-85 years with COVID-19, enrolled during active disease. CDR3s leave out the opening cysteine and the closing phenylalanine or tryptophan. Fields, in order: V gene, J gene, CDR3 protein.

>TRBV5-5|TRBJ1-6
ASSFRYSQNSPLH
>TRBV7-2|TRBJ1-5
ASSLGGVGYRQPQH
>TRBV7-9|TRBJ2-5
ASSLGAGHQETQY
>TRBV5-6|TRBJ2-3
ASSFEGEGDTQY
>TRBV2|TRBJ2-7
ASTRTGEGYEQY
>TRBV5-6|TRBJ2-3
ASSLDERGFTDTQY
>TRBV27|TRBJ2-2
ASSKGRGTGELF
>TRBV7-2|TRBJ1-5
ASSKRGGAGNQPQH
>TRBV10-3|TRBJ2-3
AIKASGGADTQY
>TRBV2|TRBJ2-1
ASSPSYNEQF
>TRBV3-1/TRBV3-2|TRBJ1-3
ASSEVQGGTSGNTIY
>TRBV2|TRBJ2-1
ASSGTSDNEQF